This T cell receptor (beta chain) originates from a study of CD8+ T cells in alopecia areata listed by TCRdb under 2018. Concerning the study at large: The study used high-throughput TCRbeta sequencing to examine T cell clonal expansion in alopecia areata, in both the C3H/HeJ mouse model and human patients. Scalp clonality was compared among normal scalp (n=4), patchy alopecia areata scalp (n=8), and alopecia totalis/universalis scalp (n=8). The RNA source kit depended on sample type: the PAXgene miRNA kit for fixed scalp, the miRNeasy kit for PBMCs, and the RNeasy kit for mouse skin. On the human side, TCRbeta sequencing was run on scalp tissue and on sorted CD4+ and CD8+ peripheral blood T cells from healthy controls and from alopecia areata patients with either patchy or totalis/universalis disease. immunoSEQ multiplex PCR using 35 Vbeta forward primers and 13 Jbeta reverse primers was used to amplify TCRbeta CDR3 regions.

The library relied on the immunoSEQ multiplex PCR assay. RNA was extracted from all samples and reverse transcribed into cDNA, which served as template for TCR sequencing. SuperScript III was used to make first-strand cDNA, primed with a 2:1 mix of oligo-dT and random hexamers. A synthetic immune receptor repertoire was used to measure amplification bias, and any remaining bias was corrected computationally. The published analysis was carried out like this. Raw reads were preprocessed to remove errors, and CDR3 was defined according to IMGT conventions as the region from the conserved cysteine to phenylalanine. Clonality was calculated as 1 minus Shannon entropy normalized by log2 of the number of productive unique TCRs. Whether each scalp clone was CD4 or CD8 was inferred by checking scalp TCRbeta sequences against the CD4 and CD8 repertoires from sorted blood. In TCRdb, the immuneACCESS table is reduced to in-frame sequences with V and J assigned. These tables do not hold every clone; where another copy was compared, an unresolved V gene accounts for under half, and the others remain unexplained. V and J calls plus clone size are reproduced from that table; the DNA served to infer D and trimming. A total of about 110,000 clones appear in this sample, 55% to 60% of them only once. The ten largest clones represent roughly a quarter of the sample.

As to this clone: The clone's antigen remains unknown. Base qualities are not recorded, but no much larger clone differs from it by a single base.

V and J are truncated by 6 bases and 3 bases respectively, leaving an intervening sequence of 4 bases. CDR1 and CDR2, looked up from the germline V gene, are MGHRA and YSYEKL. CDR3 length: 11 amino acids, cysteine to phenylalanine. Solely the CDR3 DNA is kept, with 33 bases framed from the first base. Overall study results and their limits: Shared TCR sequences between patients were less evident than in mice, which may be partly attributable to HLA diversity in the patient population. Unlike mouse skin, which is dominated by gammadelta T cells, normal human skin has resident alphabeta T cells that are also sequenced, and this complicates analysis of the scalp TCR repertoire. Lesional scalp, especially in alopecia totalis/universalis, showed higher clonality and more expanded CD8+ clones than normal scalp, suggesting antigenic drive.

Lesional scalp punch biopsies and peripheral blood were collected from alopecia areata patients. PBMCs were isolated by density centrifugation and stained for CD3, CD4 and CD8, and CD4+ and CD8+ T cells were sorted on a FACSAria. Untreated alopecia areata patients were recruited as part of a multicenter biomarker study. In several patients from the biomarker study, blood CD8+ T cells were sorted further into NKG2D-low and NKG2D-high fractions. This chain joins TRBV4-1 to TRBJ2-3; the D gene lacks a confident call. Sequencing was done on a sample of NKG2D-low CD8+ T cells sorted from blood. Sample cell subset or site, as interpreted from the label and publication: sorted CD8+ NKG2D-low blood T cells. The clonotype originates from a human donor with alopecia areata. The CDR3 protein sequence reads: CASRETDTQYF. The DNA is TGCGCCAGCAGGGAAACAGATACGCAGTATTTT.